The 29 T cell receptor beta chains below come from one sample, sequenced in a study of blood T cell repertoires in COVID-19. Only in-frame clones appear in the TCRdb table, and some are missing; sequencing was by immunoSEQ multiplex PCR. The data show 250,000 to 350,000 clones, with just under 85% seen just once and around 4.5% held by the top ten. The material sequenced was peripheral blood. The source of these receptors is a woman between 50 and 59 years old with active or convalescent COVID-19.

V gene TRBV11-3 combines with J gene TRBJ2-1; unclear D gene. The CDR3 is made up of 12 amino acids. V was cut by 4 bases and J by 9 bases, with 10 bases left in between. CDR1 is SGHNT, CDR2 YENEEA, per germline. As DNA, the CDR3 is TGTGCCAGCAGCTCCGCCCAGCGTGAGCAGTTCTTC. It yields the protein CASSSAQREQFF.

The chain recombines TRBV7-7 with TRBJ2-3; 12 bases are a match to TRBD2. J was trimmed by 6 bases and V by 5 bases; bases with no gene match: 12. The CDR3 is 17 amino acids. CDR1 and CDR2 (germline): SSHAT, FNYEAQ (reference sequence). The CDR3 bases are TGTGCCAGCAGCCCGAGTGGGGGACTAGCGGGTCGGGATACGCAGTATTTT. It codes for CASSPSGGLAGRDTQYF.

J is TRBJ1-1 and V is TRBV4-1; a possible D gene is TRBD1 (5 bases). Trimming shortened V by 3 bases and J by 4 bases, and 18 bases separated the two germline ends. The CDR3 is 16 residues long. CDR1 and CDR2 (germline): MGHRA, YSYEKL. The CDR3 DNA reads TGCGCCAGCAGCCATGACAAAGGGCGGGGCGGCACTGAAGCTTTCTTT. This sequence encodes CASSHDKGRGGTEAFF.

V gene TRBV28 combines with J gene TRBJ1-2; 8 positions match TRBD1. The junction had 9 bases not matched to a gene; V was cut back by 2 bases and J by 4 bases. The germline CDR1 and CDR2 sequences are MDHEN and SYDVKM. CDR3 length equals 16 residues. The CDR3: CASSLASRGRGYGYTF. In DNA, the CDR3 is TGTGCCAGCAGTTTAGCAAGCAGGGGGCGCGGCTATGGCTACACCTTC.

This clone was counted once. The V call is TRBV6-4, the J call TRBJ2-6, with TRBD2 matching 7 bases. This CDR3 spans 17 amino acids. The V segment lost 5 bases and the J segment 6 bases; nucleotides outside the gene matches: 13. The germline gives CDR1 MRHNA, CDR2 SNTAGT. This CDR3 reads CASSPAVGGVPANVLTF. The CDR3 DNA reads as TGTGCCAGCAGTCCCGCCGTGGGAGGGGTCCCGGCCAACGTCCTGACTTTC.

This clone was counted only a few times. The chain is built from TRBV11-2 and TRBJ1-2; D unclear. From germline, CDR1 is SGHAT and CDR2 FQNNGV. This CDR3 is 14 amino acids long. The V gene lost 5 bases and the J gene lost 2 bases, with 12 bases spanning the gap. The CDR3 loop reads CASSQDTKNYGYTF. CDR3 DNA: TGTGCCAGCAGCCAAGACACGAAAAACTATGGCTACACCTTC.

The rearrangement joins TRBV28 to TRBJ2-3; unclear D gene. The CDR3 is 12 amino acids. Trimming pared 4 bases from V and 4 bases from J, leaving 6 bases between. Germline CDR1 reads MDHEN; CDR2 reads SYDVKM. The CDR3 loop is CASSSNADTQYF. The CDR3 nucleotides are TGTGCCAGCAGTTCCAATGCAGATACGCAGTATTTT.

A word on this clone: The junction shows a germline mismatch at one end, possibly a read error. The chain couples TRBV7-7 to TRBJ2-7; 10 bases agree with TRBD2. The CDR3 contains 15 residues. Germline V gene sequence: CDR1 SSHAT, CDR2 FNYEAQ (reference sequence). CDR3 residues: CASSLGRGLADEQYF. The CDR3 DNA reads as TGTGCCAGCAGTTTAGGCCGAGGACTAGCGGACGAGCAGTACTTC.

The chain uses TRBV7-8 and TRBJ2-3, with 10 bases matching TRBD2. The CDR3 sequence is 16 residues long. Germline-derived CDR1 and CDR2 are SGHVS and FQNEAQ. Unmatched junction bases numbered 14, after V lost 6 bases and J lost 8 bases. The CDR3 nucleotides are TGTGCCAGCAGTCAAAGAGGAGGGCTAGCGGGGGTTACGCAGTATTTT. Translating it yields CASSQRGGLAGVTQYF.

The rearrangement uses TRBV18 and TRBJ2-5; tentative D call: TRBD2 (6 bases). The CDR3 loop spans 14 amino acids. V lost 1 base and J 2 bases, leaving 8 bases between the germline ends. Germline CDR1 reads KGHSH; CDR2 reads LQKENI. CDR3 protein: CASSPLGLQETQYF. The CDR3 DNA reads TGTGCCAGCTCACCACTTGGACTACAAGAGACCCAGTACTTC.

J is TRBJ2-4 and V is TRBV5-6; 11 nucleotides line up with TRBD2. This CDR3 region has 15 residues. V lost 0 bases to trimming and J lost 7 bases; unmatched junction nucleotides: 3. The germline gives CDR1 SGHDT, CDR2 YYEEEE. The CDR3 bases are TGTGCCAGCAGCTTGGCCGCTAGCGGGAGGAACATTCAGTACTTC. Translating it yields CASSLAASGRNIQYF.

In this sample, this clone turned up once. V is TRBV4-2 and J is TRBJ2-7; TRBD2 matches at 8 bases. V was pared by 0 bases and J by 7 bases, with 8 bases of the junction left unmatched. The CDR3 totals 15 residues. The germline gives CDR1 LGHNA, CDR2 YNFKEQ. CDR3 bases: TGTGCCAGCAGCCAAGACCAACTAGCGGTGGGAGAGCAGTACTTC. This gives the protein CASSQDQLAVGEQYF.

The chain uses TRBV11-3 and TRBJ2-7; a weak D match, TRBD2 (6 bases). V was pared by 3 bases and J by 5 bases, with 20 bases between. There are 16 residues in the CDR3. Germline V gives CDR1 SGHNT, CDR2 YENEEA. CDR3 amino acids: CASSLGGPSAVHEQYF. CDR3 sequence (DNA): TGTGCCAGCAGCTTGGGAGGCCCCTCTGCCGTCCACGAGCAGTACTTC.

This chain joins TRBV6-6 and TRBJ1-5, with a tentative D call TRBD1 (6 bases). The germline V gene has CDR1 MNHNY and CDR2 SVGAGI (reference sequence). The V gene lost 6 bases and the J gene lost 3 bases, with 12 bases spanning the gap. The CDR3 extends over 14 amino acids. CDR3: CASRSGQFNQPQHF. The CDR3 DNA is TGTGCCAGCAGATCCGGACAGTTCAATCAGCCCCAGCATTTT.

The rearrangement uses TRBV6-5 and TRBJ1-2; D remains unclear. V shed 6 bases and J shed 0 bases, with 11 bases lying between them. The CDR3 sequence is 14 residues long. In germline, CDR1 is MNHEY, CDR2 SVGAGI. The CDR3: CASSRPGTNYGYTF. The CDR3 DNA sequence: TGTGCCAGCAGCCGACCGGGAACTAACTATGGCTACACCTTC.

The rearrangement joins TRBV14 to TRBJ1-2; maybe TRBD1 (6 bases). CDR1 is SGHDN and CDR2 is FVKESK in the germline V gene. The CDR3 has 15 amino acids. V was trimmed by 5 bases and J by 2 bases, leaving 15 bases between them. The CDR3 nucleotides read TGTGCCAGCAGCAAGGGGGGGGGAAACAACTATGGCTACACCTTC. This translates into CASSKGGGNNYGYTF.

The chain carries TRBV15 and TRBJ2-1; no clear D gene. This CDR3 spans 14 amino acids. Per germline, CDR1 LNHNV and CDR2 YYDKDF (reference sequence). V was pared by 3 bases and J by 8 bases, with 14 bases between. CDR3 bases: TGTGCCACCAGCAGTATTTTACTGGTGGATGAGCAGTTCTTC. As protein: CATSSILLVDEQFF. The variable domain in full, with the rest retrieved from reference TRBV15 and TRBJ2-1, is DAMVIQNPRYQVTQFGKPVTLSCSQTLNHNVMYWYQQKSSQAPKLLFHYYDKDFNNEADTPDNFQSRRPNTSFCFLDIRSPGLGDTAMYLCATSSILLVDEQFFGPGTRLTVL.

The CDR3 DNA is TGTGCCTGGAGCGGACAGGGTGGCGGGTCCTACGAGCAGTACTTC. Translating gives CAWSGQGGGSYEQYF. V gene TRBV30 combines with J gene TRBJ2-7, with 8 positions matching TRBD1. The germline V gene encodes CDR1 GTSNPN and CDR2 SVGIG (reference sequence). The CDR3 spans 15 residues. The V gene end was trimmed by 3 bases and the J gene end by 1 base; junction bases not matched to a gene: 8.

The gene calls are TRBV5-1 and TRBJ2-7, with a possible D match to TRBD2 (6 bases). V was cut by 4 bases and J by 1 base, with 12 bases left in between. This CDR3 has 14 residues. Germline CDR1 is SGHRS and CDR2 is YFSETQ. CDR3 sequence reads: CASSPGVASYEQYF. The CDR3 DNA sequence: TGCGCCAGCAGCCCGGGGGTTGCATCCTACGAGCAGTACTTC.

This clone was detected once. This chain uses TRBV18 with TRBJ1-4; 12 bases line up with TRBD1. This CDR3 is 19 amino acids long. V shed 1 base, J shed 5 bases, and the junction held 11 bases outside the gene matches. CDR1 and CDR2 from the germline V gene are KGHSH and LQKENI. The CDR3 spells CASSPHRPGQGALNEKLFF. CDR3 bases: TGTGCCAGCTCACCACACAGACCGGGACAGGGGGCTCTAAATGAAAAACTGTTTTTT.

This sequence joins TRBV11-3 and TRBJ2-3; maybe TRBD2 (6 bases). The CDR3 spans 16 residues. Trimming stripped 1 base from V and 2 bases from J, with 13 bases between. Germline CDR1 reads SGHNT; CDR2 reads YENEEA. The chain's CDR3 is CASSLGDSGHTDTQYF. The CDR3 DNA is TGTGCCAGCAGCTTAGGGGATAGCGGACACACAGATACGCAGTATTTT.

The CDR3 loop reads CASSPDGIGTYNEQFF. The CDR3 DNA sequence: TGTGCCAGCAGCCCAGACGGCATCGGGACTTACAATGAGCAGTTCTTC. The chain has TRBV7-9 and TRBJ2-1; possibly TRBD2 for D (6 bases). The CDR3 runs to 16 residues. Trimming removed 5 bases at V and 4 bases at J, with 18 bases between. The germline CDR1 and CDR2 sequences are SEHNR and FQNEAQ (reference sequence). The full variable domain, rest sourced from reference TRBV7-9 and TRBJ2-1, is DTGVSQNPRHKITKRGQNVTFRCDPISEHNRLYWYRQTLGQGPEFLTYFQNEAQLEKSRLLSDRFSAERPKGSFSTLEIQRTEQGDSAMYLCASSPDGIGTYNEQFFGPGTRLTVL.

J is TRBJ1-6 and V is TRBV28; D remains ambiguous. Germline loops: CDR1 MDHEN, CDR2 SYDVKM. Trimming left V 2 bases short and J 8 bases short, with 10 bases between. The length of the CDR3 is 14 residues. The chain's CDR3 is CASSLLSADSPLHF. CDR3 bases: TGTGCCAGCAGTTTACTTTCGGCGGATTCACCCCTCCACTTT.

The chain recombines TRBV5-1 with TRBJ1-1; a possible D gene is TRBD1 (6 bases). Germline values: CDR1 SGHRS, CDR2 YFSETQ. The CDR3 loop spans 15 amino acids. The germline V and J ends were trimmed by 0 bases and 0 bases, with 9 bases remaining between them. CDR3 in amino acids: CASSLAEGVNTEAFF. The DNA for the CDR3 is TGCGCCAGCAGCTTGGCCGAGGGGGTGAACACTGAAGCTTTCTTT.

The rearrangement links TRBV7-9 to TRBJ1-2; 12 bases map to TRBD1. Trimming at V came to 1 base and at J to 7 bases, leaving 4 bases not matched to a gene. This CDR3 has 15 amino acids. Germline V gene data show CDR1 as SEHNR and CDR2 as FQNEAQ (reference sequence). The CDR3 loop reads CASSLVSGQGAGYTF. CDR3 coding DNA: TGTGCCAGCAGCTTAGTATCGGGACAGGGGGCTGGCTACACCTTC. Full variable domain (missing parts from reference TRBV7-9 and TRBJ1-2): DTGVSQNPRHKITKRGQNVTFRCDPISEHNRLYWYRQTLGQGPEFLTYFQNEAQLEKSRLLSDRFSAERPKGSFSTLEIQRTEQGDSAMYLCASSLVSGQGAGYTFGSGTRLTVV.

Only one count was recorded for this clone. This chain links TRBV6-2 or TRBV6-3 with TRBJ2-7; 8 bases fit TRBD1. Trimming took 4 bases from V and 3 from J; bases not matched to a gene: 11. This CDR3 has 16 residues. Per the germline V gene, CDR1 is MNHEY and CDR2 is SVGEGT. This CDR3 reads CASSSWTGMNLYEQYF. CDR3 nucleotide sequence: TGTGCCAGCAGTTCATGGACAGGGATGAATCTCTACGAGCAGTACTTC.

The chain recombines TRBV27 with TRBJ2-2; 11 bases fit TRBD2. The V and J ends lost 6 bases and 1 base, in that order; junction bases with no gene match: 4. CDR3 size: 16 residues. In germline, CDR1 is MNHEY, CDR2 SMNVEV (reference sequence). CDR3 protein: CASRPSGRKNTGELFF. CDR3 DNA sequence: TGTGCCAGCAGACCTAGCGGGAGGAAGAACACCGGGGAGCTGTTTTTT.

Details on this clone: One end of the junction varies from germline; a read error may be responsible. The V and J genes are TRBV2 and TRBJ2-2, with TRBD2 matching 8 bases. CDR3 size: 15 residues. Germline CDR1 and CDR2: SNHLY and FYNNEI. CDR3 region: CASREGLARAGELFF. The CDR3 nucleotides are TGTGCCAGCAGGGAAGGACTAGCAAGAGCCGGGGAGCTGTTTTTT.

Here the CDR3 reads CSVNRGTTEAFF. The CDR3, as DNA: TGCAGCGTAAACAGGGGGACCACTGAAGCTTTCTTT. The chain recombines TRBV29-1 with TRBJ1-1, with 8 bases fitting TRBD1. The CDR3 covers 12 residues. The germline CDR1 and CDR2 sequences are SQVTM and ANQGSEA. Trimming cost V 6 bases and J 4 bases; bases outside gene matches: 4.